One sample yielded the 29 T cell receptor beta chains listed below, sequenced in a study of human T cells and chemical hapten exposure (dated by TCRdb to about 2021). The library was obtained by RACE. These reads were obtained on a NextSeq 500. Through fastp at Q25 and MiXCR, TCRdb rebuilt clones from the public reads, retaining in-frame beta chains. Records with the same CDR3 protein are collapsed into one entry carrying the most frequent genes and DNA. For this sample there are roughly 34,000 distinct CDR3 sequences; 5% to 8% appear just once. Roughly 9% of the sample goes to the ten largest clones. The time point label here, explained by the study, means: patch test 1, 2 weeks after DPC sensitization. The sample's treatment or condition, from its label and the paper: therapeutic diphenylcyclopropenone sensitization with weekly scalp DPC. Total RNA was extracted from unfractionated whole blood collected in Tempus Blood RNA tubes.

Sample: whole blood, taken in connection with sensitization to the hapten diphenylcyclopropenone (DPC). All receptors come from a woman in her 30s with alopecia areata. Some clones in this sample may be carry-over from other donors' samples.

This clonotype was recorded many times. The J gene is TRBJ2-5, the V gene TRBV3-1; maybe TRBD1 (6 bases). The germline V gene has CDR1 LGHDT and CDR2 YNNKEL (reference sequence). The CDR3 is 12 residues long. V dropped 6 bases and J dropped 2 bases, with 7 bases sitting between them. The CDR3 DNA follows: TGTGCCAGCAGGGACAGTCAAGAGACCCAGTACTTC. Its translation: CASRDSQETQYF.

The rearrangement uses TRBV30 and TRBJ2-7, with D perhaps matching TRBD1 or TRBD2 (5 bases each). Germline-derived CDR1 and CDR2 are GTSNPN and SVGIG (reference sequence). The germline V and J ends were trimmed by 0 bases and 3 bases, with 15 bases remaining between them. The CDR3 length is 15 residues. DNA of the CDR3: TGTGCCTGGAGTGTACACGGGACCATCGTCTACGAGCAGTACTTC. It yields the protein CAWSVHGTIVYEQYF. Variable domain in full (rest from reference TRBV30 and TRBJ2-7): SQTIHQWPATLVQPVGSPLSLECTVEGTSNPNLYWYRQAAGRGLQLLFYSVGIGQISSEVPQNLSASRPQDRQFILSSKKLLLSDSGFYLCAWSVHGTIVYEQYFGPGTRLTVT.

Only a few counts were recorded for this clonotype. The chain links TRBV5-1 to TRBJ2-2, with 10 bases fitting TRBD2. After removal of 0 bases from V and 1 base from J, the junction contained 6 bases not matched to a gene. The CDR3 consists of 18 residues. The germline gives CDR1 SGHRS, CDR2 YFSETQ. The CDR3 region is CASSLVLAGAQNTGELFF. DNA of the CDR3: TGCGCCAGCAGCTTGGTTCTAGCGGGGGCCCAGAACACCGGGGAGCTGTTTTTT.

This clonotype has just a few counts. The chain joins TRBV7-8 to TRBJ1-5; no reliable D call. The V and J ends lost 5 bases and 0 bases respectively, with 14 bases between them. Looked up from germline, CDR1 is SGHVS and CDR2 is FQNEAQ. The CDR3 extends over 16 amino acids. The CDR3 region is CASSPRAVNSNQPQHF. CDR3 in DNA: TGTGCCAGCAGCCCCCGGGCAGTCAATAGCAATCAGCCCCAGCATTTT. Drawing the rest from reference TRBV7-8 and TRBJ1-5, the complete variable domain is GAGVSQSPRYKVAKRGQDVALRCDPISGHVSLFWYQQALGQGPEFLTYFQNEAQLDKSGLPSDRFFAERPEGSVSTLKIQRTQQEDSAVYLCASSPRAVNSNQPQHFGDGTRLSIL.

This clonotype showed up many times. The rearrangement links TRBV3-1 to TRBJ1-6; no clear D gene. CDR1 and CDR2 (germline): LGHDT, YNNKEL (reference sequence). The ends were cut back, 0 bases at V and 1 base at J, with 4 bases in the middle. The CDR3 sequence is 15 residues long. The CDR3 protein is CASSQDRSYNSPLHF. CDR3 in DNA: TGTGCCAGCAGCCAAGATCGGTCCTATAATTCACCCCTCCACTTT.

This rearrangement joins TRBV11-1 to TRBJ2-7; 8 bases are shared with TRBD2. Germline values: CDR1 SGHAT, CDR2 FQDESV (reference sequence). The trim removed 3 bases at V and 4 bases at J, leaving 5 bases unmatched. This CDR3 spans 14 amino acids. The CDR3 coding sequence is TGTGCCAGCAGCTTTGGTATAGCGGGGTACGAGCAGTACTTC. Amino acids: CASSFGIAGYEQYF.

The chain has TRBV30 and TRBJ2-3; perhaps TRBD2 as D (5 bases). V dropped 1 base and J dropped 5 bases, with 22 bases sitting between them. Germline CDR1 is GTSNPN and CDR2 is SVGIG (reference sequence). CDR3 size: 17 residues. CDR3 loop: CAWSEGSLAPMGDTQYF. In nucleotides, the CDR3 is TGTGCCTGGAGTGAGGGATCCCTAGCTCCCATGGGAGATACGCAGTATTTT. The full variable domain, its missing parts supplied by reference TRBV30 and TRBJ2-3, is SQTIHQWPATLVQPVGSPLSLECTVEGTSNPNLYWYRQAAGRGLQLLFYSVGIGQISSEVPQNLSASRPQDRQFILSSKKLLLSDSGFYLCAWSEGSLAPMGDTQYFGPGTRLTVL.

The chain carries TRBV7-9 and TRBJ2-5, with D perhaps matching TRBD1 (5 bases). V lost 3 bases and J lost 5, with 13 bases in between. This CDR3 is built from 14 residues. CDR1 SEHNR and CDR2 FQNEAQ come from the germline V gene (reference sequence). The CDR3 loop reads CASSFPGFSETQYF. The CDR3 coding sequence is TGTGCCAGCAGCTTCCCAGGGTTCTCGGAGACCCAGTACTTC.

The chain uses TRBV7-9 and TRBJ1-1, with TRBD1 matching over 9 bases. The junction had 4 bases not matched to a gene; V was cut back by 4 bases and J by 1 base. Germline V lookup: CDR1 SEHNR, CDR2 FQNEAQ (reference sequence). The CDR3 consists of 15 residues. CDR3 DNA sequence: TGTGCCAGCAGCTGGGGGACAGGGACGAACACTGAAGCTTTCTTT. This gives the protein CASSWGTGTNTEAFF.

This clonotype was seen only a few times. The genes are TRBV7-3 and TRBJ2-3; 8 nucleotides agree with TRBD2. This CDR3 is built from 15 residues. From germline, CDR1 is SGHTA and CDR2 FQGTGA. With 2 bases clipped from V and 6 bases from J, the junction kept 7 bases outside the gene matches. The CDR3 loop is CASSLSAGGGDTQYF. CDR3 in DNA: TGTGCCAGCAGCTTATCCGCGGGGGGTGGGGATACGCAGTATTTT.

V usage is TRBV20-1 and J usage is TRBJ2-7; 7 nucleotides match TRBD2. The germline V gene encodes CDR1 DFQATT and CDR2 SNEGSKA (reference sequence). Trimming removed 6 bases from V and 5 bases from J; junction bases left unmatched: 13. The CDR3 has 14 amino acids. Here the CDR3 DNA reads TGCAGTGCCGCCAGGATTCGGGGGGTAAACGAGCAGTACTTC. Protein sequence: CSAARIRGVNEQYF.

This clonotype was counted between two and nine times. This chain links TRBV7-8 with TRBJ2-7; D not resolved. Germline V gene lookup returns CDR1 SGHVS and CDR2 FQNEAQ. This CDR3 spans 13 amino acids. Trimming shortened V by 0 bases and J by 2 bases, and 5 bases separated the two germline ends. The CDR3 DNA reads TGTGCCAGCAGCTTAGCTCCCCCCTACGAGCAGTACTTC. Translating it yields CASSLAPPYEQYF.

This clonotype was picked up many times. V and J are TRBV6-6 and TRBJ1-6; TRBD1 might be the D (5 bases). This CDR3 has 14 amino acids. Looked up from germline, CDR1 is MNHNY and CDR2 is SVGAGI (reference sequence). The V end was cut by 5 bases, the J end by 7 bases, with 12 bases between. The CDR3: CASSGTGGNSPLHF. CDR3 DNA: TGTGCCAGCAGTGGCACGGGGGGAAATTCACCCCTCCACTTT.

About this clonotype itself: A much bigger clone sits one base away, suggesting this may be a read error. The rearrangement joins TRBV6-5 to TRBJ1-1, with D possibly TRBD1 on 5 matching bases. CDR3 size: 15 residues. CDR1 MNHEY and CDR2 SVGAGI come from the germline V gene. CDR3 nucleotide sequence: TGTGCCAGCAGTTACCAGGGAGTTATGAACACTGAAGTTTTCTTT. Protein: CASSYQGVMNTEVFF.

This clonotype turned up a few times. The gene calls are TRBV20-1 and TRBJ2-7; a weak D match, TRBD1 (5 bases). Trimming cost V 0 bases and J 2 bases, with 14 bases left between them. The CDR3 loop spans 15 amino acids. Germline-derived CDR1 and CDR2 are DFQATT and SNEGSKA (reference sequence). The CDR3 region has the DNA TGCAGTGCTAGAGATCAGGGCCGCCAGACCTACGAGCAGTACTTC. This translates into CSARDQGRQTYEQYF.

This clonotype was recorded many times. This chain links TRBV5-6 with TRBJ1-1, with D possibly being TRBD1 (5 bases). There are 15 residues in the CDR3. Per the germline V gene, CDR1 is SGHDT and CDR2 is YYEEEE. V lost 4 bases to trimming and J lost 5 bases, with 18 bases between them. CDR3 coding DNA: TGTGCCAGCAGCCGACTCGGGGGAATGGAAACTGAAGCTTTCTTT. Translating gives CASSRLGGMETEAFF. Based on the CDR3 plus reference TRBV5-6 and TRBJ1-1, the full variable domain is DAGVTQSPTHLIKTRGQQVTLRCSPKSGHDTVSWYQQALGQGPQFIFQYYEEEERQRGNFPDRFSGHQFPNYSSELNVNALLLGDSALYLCASSRLGGMETEAFFGQGTRLTVV.

This clonotype was counted at least ten times. This rearrangement joins TRBV7-6 to TRBJ1-4, with a weak D call TRBD1 (5 bases). The CDR3 has 16 residues. V was cut by 1 base and J by 8 bases, with 17 bases left in between. Looked up from germline, CDR1 is SGHVS and CDR2 is FNYEAQ. Written as DNA, the CDR3 is TGTGCCAGCAGCTTAGTGGCCGGGGCTGGGACGGAAAAACTGTTTTTT. Translating it yields CASSLVAGAGTEKLFF.

This clonotype was observed a handful of times. V usage is TRBV6-1 and J usage is TRBJ1-5, with 9 nucleotides matching TRBD1. There are 17 residues in the CDR3. The V gene end was trimmed by 2 bases and the J gene end by 1 base; junction bases not matched to a gene: 6. Germline V CDR1 and CDR2: MNHNS, SASEGT. The CDR3 protein is CASSERRTGESNQPQHF. CDR3 in DNA: TGTGCCAGCAGTGAACGTCGGACAGGGGAAAGCAATCAGCCCCAGCATTTT.

In its sample, this clonotype was seen a few times. In DNA form, the CDR3 reads TGTGCCAGCAGCCGGCAGCGGCAAGATACGCAGTATTTT. Residues: CASSRQRQDTQYF. This chain connects TRBV7-2 to TRBJ2-3; TRBD2 might be the D (5 bases). The ends were cut back, 5 bases at V and 5 bases at J, with 11 bases in the middle. CDR1 SGHTA and CDR2 FQGNSA come from the germline V gene. The CDR3 is made up of 13 amino acids.

Relative to its sample, this clonotype is medium-sized (0.01 to 0.1%). The chain combines TRBV20-1 with TRBJ1-4, with D unclear. Germline loops: CDR1 DFQATT, CDR2 SNEGSKA (reference sequence). The CDR3 extends over 12 amino acids. CDR3 loop: CAGEPGDEKLFF. The CDR3 DNA sequence: TGCGCCGGGGAGCCGGGCGATGAAAAACTGTTTTTT.

This sequence joins TRBV15 and TRBJ2-1, with 11 positions matching TRBD2. The V and J ends lost 0 bases and 7 bases, in that order; junction bases with no gene match: 5. CDR1 and CDR2 (germline): LNHNV, YYDKDF (reference sequence). This CDR3 comprises 16 residues. The CDR3 DNA reads as TGTGCCACCAGCAGAGAACGACTAGCGGGGCTTAATGAGCAGTTCTTC. Its translation: CATSRERLAGLNEQFF.

The V gene is TRBV7-2, the J gene TRBJ2-3; 11 nucleotides line up with TRBD2. This CDR3 has 17 amino acids. Germline CDR1 is SGHTA and CDR2 is FQGNSA. V lost 4 bases and J lost 6; bases outside the gene matches: 12. CDR3 in DNA: TGTGCCAGCAGCTACTTTCTTACTAGCGGGGGAGGTGATACGCAGTATTTT. Residues: CASSYFLTSGGGDTQYF. Full variable domain (missing parts from reference TRBV7-2 and TRBJ2-3): GAGVSQSPSNKVTEKGKDVELRCDPISGHTALYWYRQSLGQGLEFLIYFQGNSAPDKSGLPSDRFSAERTGGSVSTLTIQRTQQEDSAVYLCASSYFLTSGGGDTQYFGPGTRLTVL.

Many counts were recorded for this clonotype. The gene calls are TRBV5-4 and TRBJ1-2; possibly TRBD1 for D (5 bases). The CDR3 spans 13 residues. Germline V gives CDR1 SGHNT, CDR2 YYREEE (reference sequence). Trimming took 4 bases from V and 8 from J, leaving 15 bases between them. The CDR3 here is CASSLPAGSGYTF. For the CDR3, the DNA is TGTGCCAGCAGCCTGCCCGCAGGGTCGGGCTACACCTTC. The full variable domain, in which reference TRBV5-4 and TRBJ1-2 provide the parts outside the CDR3, is ETGVTQSPTHLIKTRGQQVTLRCSSQSGHNTVSWYQQALGQGPQFIFQYYREEENGRGNFPPRFSGLQFPNYSSELNVNALELDDSALYLCASSLPAGSGYTFGSGTRLTVV.

In this sample, this clonotype turned up many times. This chain joins TRBV20-1 and TRBJ1-1; TRBD1 matches 12 bases. After removal of 1 base from V and 5 bases from J, the junction contained 5 bases not matched to a gene. The CDR3 covers 15 residues. CDR1 is DFQATT, CDR2 SNEGSKA, per germline (reference sequence). The CDR3 is CSARAGTGGYTEAFF. Written as DNA, the CDR3 is TGCAGTGCTAGAGCGGGGACAGGGGGCTATACTGAAGCTTTCTTT.

The chain recombines TRBV20-1 with TRBJ2-3; D not resolved. V dropped 2 bases and J dropped 0 bases, with 6 bases sitting between them. CDR1 is DFQATT and CDR2 is SNEGSKA in the germline V gene (reference sequence). The CDR3 loop spans 13 amino acids. The CDR3: CSARPTSTDTQYF. The CDR3 DNA reads TGCAGTGCTAGACCAACTAGCACAGATACGCAGTATTTT.

In this sample, this clonotype turned up a few times. Given a much more abundant clone one base away, this may be a read error. The chain uses TRBV18 and TRBJ1-4; 8 positions agree with TRBD1. This CDR3 has 14 residues. Per the germline V gene, CDR1 is KGHSH and CDR2 is LQKENI. V trimming: 4 bases; J trimming: 4 bases; junction bases outside the gene matches: 2. The CDR3, as DNA: TGTGCCAGCTCACAGGGACAGGATAATGAAAAACTGTTTTTT. It translates to CASSQGQDNEKLFF.

This clonotype was recorded many times. The rearrangement joins TRBV27 to TRBJ1-2; D might be TRBD1 (6 bases). Trimming took 2 bases from V and 4 from J, leaving 8 bases between them. Germline lookup yields CDR1 MNHEY and CDR2 SMNVEV (reference sequence). CDR3 length: 13 residues. The chain's CDR3 is CASSLQGSYGYTF. CDR3 sequence (DNA): TGTGCCAGCAGTTTACAGGGGAGCTATGGCTACACCTTC.

The sample holds many counts of this clonotype. The chain carries TRBV7-2 and TRBJ1-5, with TRBD1 as a possible D gene (5 bases). This CDR3 is 13 amino acids long. V was shortened by 1 base and J by 7 bases, with 8 bases between the two germline ends. In germline, CDR1 is SGHTA, CDR2 FQGNSA. The CDR3 loop is CASSLDRGQPQHF. DNA for the CDR3: TGTGCCAGCAGCTTAGATCGGGGCCAGCCCCAGCATTTT. The full variable domain, completed using reference TRBV7-2 and TRBJ1-5, is GAGVSQSPSNKVTEKGKDVELRCDPISGHTALYWYRQSLGQGLEFLIYFQGNSAPDKSGLPSDRFSAERTGGSVSTLTIQRTQQEDSAVYLCASSLDRGQPQHFGDGTRLSIL.

This clonotype was detected ten times or more. The chain couples TRBV10-3 to TRBJ1-1; D remains unclear. The CDR3 is made up of 13 amino acids. In germline, CDR1 is ENHRY, CDR2 SYGVKD. The ends were cut back, 2 bases at V and 6 bases at J, with 10 bases in the middle. The CDR3 region has the DNA TGTGCCATCAGTGAGACCCTCGGCCCTGAAGCTTTCTTT. Its translation is CAISETLGPEAFF.